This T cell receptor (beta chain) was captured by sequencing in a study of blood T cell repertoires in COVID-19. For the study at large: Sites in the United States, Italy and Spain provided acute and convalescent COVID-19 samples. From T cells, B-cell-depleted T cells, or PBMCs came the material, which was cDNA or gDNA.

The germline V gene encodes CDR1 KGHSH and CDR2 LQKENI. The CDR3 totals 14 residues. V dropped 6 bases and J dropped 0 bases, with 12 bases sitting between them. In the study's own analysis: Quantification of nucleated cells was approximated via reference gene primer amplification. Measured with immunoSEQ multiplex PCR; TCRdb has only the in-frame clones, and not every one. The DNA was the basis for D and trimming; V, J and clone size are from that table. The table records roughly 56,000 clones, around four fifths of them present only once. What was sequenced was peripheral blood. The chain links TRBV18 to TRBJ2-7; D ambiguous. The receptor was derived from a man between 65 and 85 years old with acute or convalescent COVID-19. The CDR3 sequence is CASSVTGSSYEQYF. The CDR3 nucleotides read TGTGCCAGCTCGGTAACCGGGTCCTCCTACGAGCAGTACTTC. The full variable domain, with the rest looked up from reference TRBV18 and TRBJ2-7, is NAGVMQNPRHLVRRRGQEARLRCSPMKGHSHVYWYRQLPEEGLKFMVYLQKENIIDESGMPKERFSAEFPKEGPSILRIQQVVRGDSAAYFCASSVTGSSYEQYFGPGTRLTVT.